The present T cell receptor (beta chain) was sequenced within a study of cytomegalovirus exposure and HLA in healthy donors. For the study at large: A later analysis reported the 90 to 150 validation repertoires used the same platform as the 666 first-cohort repertoires. Study outcomes and limitations: According to the study, around 150 TCR beta chains were cytomegalovirus-associated. One later analysis, an examination of the 120 validation repertoires, found that first-cohort TCR clusters tended to co-occur in them.

Only in-frame clones appear in the TCRdb table, and some are missing; sequencing was by immunoSEQ multiplex PCR. Found here are about 240,000 clones, about 86% of them singletons; the top ten hold around 1.2%. Comment on this clone: As yet, its antigen is unknown.

The sequenced sample consisted of PBMCs. The sequence came from a woman aged 25 to 39 in good health and CMV-seropositive.

CDR3 bases: TGTGCCAGCAGCTCCGGGACTCCCGACAATGAGCAGTTCTTC. Amino acids: CASSSGTPDNEQFF. The chain joins TRBV11-3 to TRBJ2-1, with D maybe TRBD2 (6 bases). Per the germline V gene, CDR1 is SGHNT and CDR2 is YENEEA. Trimming took off 4 bases at V and 5 bases at J, with 12 bases between the two ends. CDR3 size: 14 residues.